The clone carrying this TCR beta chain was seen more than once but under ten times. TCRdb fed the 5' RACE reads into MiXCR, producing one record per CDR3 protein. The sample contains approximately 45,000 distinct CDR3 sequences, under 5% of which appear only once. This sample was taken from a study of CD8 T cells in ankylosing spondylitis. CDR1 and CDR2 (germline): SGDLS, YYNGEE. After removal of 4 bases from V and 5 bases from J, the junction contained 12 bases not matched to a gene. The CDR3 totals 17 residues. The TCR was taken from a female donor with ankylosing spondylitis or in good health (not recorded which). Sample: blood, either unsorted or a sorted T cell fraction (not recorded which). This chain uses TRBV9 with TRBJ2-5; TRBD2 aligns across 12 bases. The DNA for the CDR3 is TGTGCCAGCAGCTCTCGCTCTAGCGGGGGGGCAGGGGAGACCCAGTACTTC. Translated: CASSSRSSGGAGETQYF.